This TCR beta chain was retrieved from a study of blood T cells in healthy people across ages. As for the study in general: Template switching retrieved approximately one barcoded beta molecule for each two T cells.

The CDR3 is made up of 14 amino acids. Trimming stripped 5 bases from V and 10 bases from J, with 18 bases between. CDR1 is SGHVS and CDR2 is FNYEAQ in the germline V gene. A remark on this clonotype: Its antigen is currently unknown.

Alongside a J-beta primer mix, a sample-barcoded 5' primer served in a second PCR lasting about 7 to 11 cycles. From the 5' RACE reads, TCRdb called clonotypes with MiXCR, one entry per CDR3 protein. This table holds around 800,000 distinct CDR3 sequences, under 55% found once. General observations from the study: A roughly linear age-dependent decrease characterized TCR beta diversity per million T cells.

The authors drew around 11 milliliters of peripheral blood from each donor. Sequenced input: blood. The TCR originated in a man in his 60s in good health. The chain links TRBV7-6 to TRBJ2-1; D is unresolved. The CDR3, as DNA: TGTGCCAGCAGCCCAACAGTTTCCTCCTACGAGCAGTTCTTC. Protein: CASSPTVSSYEQFF.